One and the same sample provided the 28 T cell receptor beta chains below, sequenced in a study of cytomegalovirus exposure and HLA in healthy donors. PCR was performed using 60 Vbeta and 13 Jbeta primers. This table comes from immunoSEQ multiplex PCR, and its TCRdb copy is limited to in-frame clones, with some not included. The sample carries 200,000 to 250,000 clones, approximately 80% recorded once. The sequencing input was PBMCs. Receptors were obtained from a girl between 5 and 17 years old in good health and CMV-seronegative.

This rearrangement joins TRBV30 to TRBJ1-1; 8 positions match TRBD1. The V gene's germline CDR1 is GTSNPN and CDR2 SVGIG (reference sequence). The V segment lost 2 bases and the J segment 1 base; nucleotides outside the gene matches: 6. The CDR3 covers 15 residues. The CDR3 DNA is TGTGCCTGGAGTCTCTCCGGGACAGGGAACACTGAAGCTTTCTTT. Its protein is CAWSLSGTGNTEAFF.

This chain joins TRBV1 and TRBJ2-2; the D call TRBD1 from the table was never checked on the DNA. TRBV1 is a pseudogene locus. The CDR3 length is 17 residues. The CDR3 bases are TGCACCAGCAGCCAAGACAGGGGGAACGGGAACACCGGGGAGCTGTTTTTT. It is translated as CTSSQDRGNGNTGELFF.

The chain is built from TRBV29-1 and TRBJ2-7; 7 nucleotides match TRBD2. V shed 6 bases, J shed 5 bases, and the junction held 7 bases outside the gene matches. Germline values: CDR1 SQVTM, CDR2 ANQGSEA. This CDR3 has 12 amino acids. The CDR3 nucleotides read TGCAGCGTCGAAAGCGGGGCTCACGAGCAGTACTTC. Amino acid sequence: CSVESGAHEQYF.

Worth noting for this clone: Mismatch with germline at one junction end may stem from a read error. V is TRBV7-7 and J is TRBJ2-5; possible D gene TRBD1, 5 bases. The CDR3 is made up of 13 amino acids. The germline CDR1 and CDR2 sequences are SSHAT and FNYEAQ (reference sequence). The CDR3 loop reads CASSLGALETQYF. CDR3 bases: TGTGCTAGCAGCTTAGGGGCCCTTGAGACCCAGTACTTC.

The chain recombines TRBV30 with TRBJ2-2; TRBD1 aligns across 9 bases. The V gene end was trimmed by 0 bases and the J gene end by 6 bases; junction bases not matched to a gene: 8. The germline gives CDR1 GTSNPN, CDR2 SVGIG (reference sequence). The CDR3 has 16 residues. The CDR3 here is CAWSVGPGTGPGELFF. The CDR3 DNA reads as TGTGCCTGGAGTGTTGGTCCCGGGACAGGGCCCGGGGAGCTGTTTTTT.

The chain carries TRBV5-1 and TRBJ1-2; TRBD1 agrees at 8 bases. V shed 4 bases and J 4 bases; nucleotides not matched to a gene: 15. The CDR3 sequence is 17 residues long. Germline CDR1 is SGHRS and CDR2 is YFSETQ. CDR3 DNA sequence: TGCGCCAGCAGCCAACTTACTAACGGACAGGGTTTCTATGGCTACACCTTC. Translated: CASSQLTNGQGFYGYTF.

This clone showed up just once. This sequence joins TRBV19 and TRBJ2-1; TRBD2 agrees at 7 bases. Trimming at V came to 6 bases and at J to 8 bases, leaving 16 bases not matched to a gene. CDR3 length: 16 residues. Germline V gives CDR1 LNHDA, CDR2 SQIVND (reference sequence). CDR3 amino acids: CASRRFGRTGGDEQFF. CDR3 sequence (DNA): TGTGCCAGTAGACGTTTTGGGAGGACGGGAGGCGATGAGCAGTTCTTC.

The gene calls are TRBV18 and TRBJ2-5, with a weak D call TRBD2 (5 bases). The length of the CDR3 is 13 residues. Trimming removed 2 bases from V and 2 bases from J, with 6 bases in between. Looked up from germline, CDR1 is KGHSH and CDR2 is LQKENI. The CDR3 coding sequence is TGTGCCAGCTCACCAGGGAGACAAGAGACCCAGTACTTC. It codes for CASSPGRQETQYF.

This rearrangement joins TRBV5-6 to TRBJ2-7; TRBD1 matches 9 bases. Per germline, CDR1 SGHDT and CDR2 YYEEEE. After removal of 0 bases from V and 5 bases from J, the junction contained 9 bases not matched to a gene. This CDR3 region has 16 residues. As DNA, the CDR3 is TGTGCCAGCAGCTTGGTCCCGACAGGGGGTAACCACGAGCAGTACTTC. Translated, it gives CASSLVPTGGNHEQYF.

This chain links TRBV19 with TRBJ2-7, with a tentative D call TRBD2 (5 bases). Germline values: CDR1 LNHDA, CDR2 SQIVND (reference sequence). Trimming pared 1 base from V and 7 bases from J, leaving 14 bases between. The CDR3 contains 14 residues. For the CDR3, the DNA is TGTGCCAGTAGTATAGGAAGCGGAGGCGGTGAGCAGTACTTC. Translating it yields CASSIGSGGGEQYF.

The CDR3 nucleotides are TGTGCCAGCGATTCATTCGCAGGGGCCCCAGATACGCAGTATTTT. This encodes CASDSFAGAPDTQYF. The V gene is TRBV5-4, the J gene TRBJ2-3; perhaps TRBD1 as D (6 bases). Trimming removed 7 bases at V and 4 bases at J, with 19 bases between. This CDR3 has 15 residues. Per germline, CDR1 SGHNT and CDR2 YYREEE (reference sequence).

The CDR3 nucleotides read TGTGCCTGGAGCCTTAGGGACAGGAGCTCCTACGAGCAGTACTTC. Protein product: CAWSLRDRSSYEQYF. V usage is TRBV30 and J usage is TRBJ2-7; 8 bases align to TRBD1. The V gene's germline CDR1 is GTSNPN and CDR2 SVGIG (reference sequence). V was pared by 3 bases and J by 0 bases, with 7 bases of the junction left unmatched. This CDR3 spans 15 amino acids.

The chain recombines TRBV30 with TRBJ2-1, with TRBD1 matching 10 bases. The CDR3 length is 13 residues. V was pared by 4 bases and J by 6 bases, with 3 bases of the junction left unmatched. Germline CDR1 reads GTSNPN; CDR2 reads SVGIG (reference sequence). The CDR3 loop is CAWMGQGLNEQFF. The CDR3 nucleotides read TGTGCCTGGATGGGACAGGGGCTCAATGAGCAGTTCTTC.

This clone was detected a few times. The chain has TRBV5-1 and TRBJ1-1; TRBD1 aligns across 7 bases. The CDR3 totals 16 residues. CDR1 and CDR2 (germline): SGHRS, YFSETQ. The trim removed 0 bases at V and 5 bases at J, leaving 10 bases unmatched. CDR3 residues: CASSLAGGGARTEAFF. The CDR3 DNA follows: TGCGCCAGCAGCTTGGCCGGAGGGGGCGCGAGGACTGAAGCTTTCTTT. Full variable domain (outside the CDR3, taken from reference TRBV5-1 and TRBJ1-1): KAGVTQTPRYLIKTRGQQVTLSCSPISGHRSVSWYQQTPGQGLQFLFEYFSETQRNKGNFPGRFSGRQFSNSRSEMNVSTLELGDSALYLCASSLAGGGARTEAFFGQGTRLTVV.

V is TRBV7-3 and J is TRBJ2-2, with 8 positions matching TRBD1. The CDR3 spans 16 residues. J lost 3 bases, V lost 5 bases, and 8 bases had no gene match. The germline gives CDR1 SGHTA, CDR2 FQGTGA. The chain's CDR3 is CASSPPGQEHTGELFF. CDR3 DNA sequence: TGTGCCAGCAGCCCCCCGGGACAGGAACACACCGGGGAGCTGTTTTTT.

The CDR3 spells CSGTGDWGFNGYTF. CDR3 nucleotide sequence: TGTTCCGGGACAGGGGATTGGGGATTCAATGGCTACACCTTC. The V call is TRBV19, the J call TRBJ1-2; 10 bases are shared with TRBD1. Germline CDR1 LNHDA, CDR2 SQIVND (reference sequence). CDR3 length: 14 amino acids.

The chain employs TRBV7-8 and TRBJ2-1; tentatively, D is TRBD1 (6 bases). V lost 5 bases to trimming and J lost 12 bases, with 23 bases between them. This CDR3 has 15 residues. CDR1 is SGHVS, CDR2 FQNEAQ, per germline. CDR3 DNA sequence: TGTGCCAGCAGCCGGGTTGTAACAGGGTGGATAGGGCAGTTCTTC. It translates to CASSRVVTGWIGQFF.

This chain joins TRBV6-5 and TRBJ1-3; D ambiguous. Per germline, CDR1 MNHEY and CDR2 SVGAGI. The length of the CDR3 is 15 residues. V lost 6 bases and J 5 bases, leaving 17 bases between the germline ends. The CDR3 region is CASSRRAAQRNTIYF. In DNA form, the CDR3 reads TGTGCCAGCAGCCGGCGGGCCGCCCAGCGAAACACCATATATTTT.

V is TRBV7-3 and J is TRBJ2-3; TRBD2 is a possible D gene (5 bases). The germline gives CDR1 SGHTA, CDR2 FQGTGA. Trimming removed 4 bases from V and 5 bases from J, with 13 bases in between. The CDR3 consists of 14 residues. CDR3 sequence reads: CASSYAPAGDTQYF. The CDR3 nucleotides are TGTGCCAGCAGCTACGCTCCCGCGGGAGATACGCAGTATTTT.

The chain joins TRBV5-1 to TRBJ2-2; the D is unclear. In germline, CDR1 is SGHRS, CDR2 YFSETQ. The CDR3 spans 14 residues. V was trimmed by 1 base and J by 4 bases, leaving 8 bases between them. CDR3 DNA sequence: TGCGCCAGCAGCTTGTCGTCAGGCACCGGGGAGCTGTTTTTT. Translating gives CASSLSSGTGELFF. Looking up the rest from reference TRBV5-1 and TRBJ2-2 gives the full variable domain: KAGVTQTPRYLIKTRGQQVTLSCSPISGHRSVSWYQQTPGQGLQFLFEYFSETQRNKGNFPGRFSGRQFSNSRSEMNVSTLELGDSALYLCASSLSSGTGELFFGEGSRLTVL.

In nucleotides, the CDR3 is TGTGCCAGCAGGGAGACAGGGTATGGCTACACCTTC. Amino acids: CASRETGYGYTF. The chain is built from TRBV6-1 and TRBJ1-2; 7 nucleotides line up with TRBD1. The length of the CDR3 is 12 residues. Per the germline V gene, CDR1 is MNHNS and CDR2 is SASEGT. The V gene end was trimmed by 6 bases and the J gene end by 5 bases; junction bases not matched to a gene: 3.

The rearrangement links TRBV9 to TRBJ1-2; tentatively, D is TRBD1 (6 bases). The CDR3 has 14 residues. Germline V lookup: CDR1 SGDLS, CDR2 YYNGEE. Trimming cost V 1 base and J 7 bases, with 14 bases left between them. The CDR3 loop is CASSVTGIGGGYTF. CDR3 bases: TGTGCCAGCAGCGTAACGGGGATAGGGGGTGGCTACACCTTC. Using reference TRBV9 and TRBJ1-2 for the parts outside the CDR3, the full variable domain is DSGVTQTPKHLITATGQRVTLRCSPRSGDLSVYWYQQSLDQGLQFLIQYYNGEERAKGNILERFSAQQFPDLHSELNLSSLELGDSALYFCASSVTGIGGGYTFGSGTRLTVV.

The chain joins TRBV11-2 to TRBJ1-1, with no clear D. Germline V gene sequence: CDR1 SGHAT, CDR2 FQNNGV. The CDR3 has 14 residues. With 6 bases removed from V and 5 bases from J, the gap between germline ends came to 16 bases. The chain's CDR3 is CASSRRQGGTEAFF. The CDR3 region has the DNA TGTGCCAGCAGTAGAAGACAAGGAGGGACTGAAGCTTTCTTT.

This chain links TRBV7-3 with TRBJ2-1, with 11 nucleotides matching TRBD2. This CDR3 region has 17 residues. Germline V gives CDR1 SGHTA, CDR2 FQGTGA. The J segment lost 2 bases and the V segment lost 4 bases, leaving 7 bases of the junction unmatched. CDR3 amino acids: CASSSSPGLAAYNEQFF. The CDR3 DNA follows: TGTGCCAGCAGCTCGTCCCCGGGACTAGCGGCCTACAATGAGCAGTTCTTC. Full variable domain (remainder filled in from reference TRBV7-3 and TRBJ2-1): GAGVSQTPSNKVTEKGKYVELRCDPISGHTALYWYRQSLGQGPEFLIYFQGTGAADDSGLPNDRFFAVRPEGSVSTLKIQRTERGDSAVYLCASSSSPGLAAYNEQFFGPGTRLTVL.

The V and J genes are TRBV2 and TRBJ1-2; TRBD1 is a possible D gene (5 bases). The CDR3 runs to 16 residues. CDR1 and CDR2 from the germline V gene are SNHLY and FYNNEI. The V end lost 5 bases, the J end lost 5 bases, and 21 bases lay between the germline ends. In nucleotides, the CDR3 is TGTGCCAGCAGTCATACGTTTCCGACAGCCAGGTATGGCTACACCTTC. Protein sequence: CASSHTFPTARYGYTF.

V is TRBV9 and J is TRBJ2-1; unclear D gene. Between the trimmed V and J ends, which lost 3 bases and 0 bases, there was a span of 4 bases. CDR3 length equals 13 residues. Germline CDR1 is SGDLS and CDR2 is YYNGEE. CDR3: CASSGASYNEQFF. The DNA for the CDR3 is TGTGCCAGCAGCGGGGCCTCCTACAATGAGCAGTTCTTC.

The chain uses TRBV28 and TRBJ2-1; 8 positions match TRBD1. Trimming cost V 6 bases and J 0 bases; bases outside gene matches: 4. This CDR3 comprises 15 residues. Germline V gene lookup returns CDR1 MDHEN and CDR2 SYDVKM. CDR3 DNA: TGTGCCAGCAGCAAAGGACAGGGCTCCTACAATGAGCAGTTCTTC. It specifies CASSKGQGSYNEQFF.

The chain couples TRBV5-5 to TRBJ2-7; TRBD2 is a possible D gene (5 bases). CDR3 length equals 15 residues. From germline, CDR1 is SGHKS and CDR2 YYEKEE (reference sequence). V lost 2 bases and J lost 2, with 14 bases in between. CDR3 residues: CASSFLQTNPYEQYF. CDR3 sequence (DNA): TGTGCCAGCAGCTTTTTACAGACTAATCCCTACGAGCAGTACTTC.